One and the same sample provided the 8 T cell receptor beta chains below, sequenced in a study of CXCR3-negative and CXCR3-positive naive CD8 T cells. Study conclusions and caveats: Greater hydrophobicity was found in TRB CDR3s of CXCR3-positive naive cells than of CXCR3-negative naive cells.

Their specific antigens are unknown. The authors prepared UMI-labeled TRB cDNA libraries by 5' RACE. Each CDR3 protein gets one entry in TCRdb, which reprocessed the 5' RACE reads and gives no DNA. Its table records some 150,000 distinct CDR3 sequences. Input material: naive CXCR3+ CD8+ T cells from blood. Subset of the sample: CD45RO-CCR7+CD27+CD95- naive CD8+ T cells expressing CXCR3 (TNR3+). The source of these receptors is a human donor in good health. Some clones in this sample may be carry-over from other donors' samples.

The rearrangement links TRBV28 to TRBJ2-7; the TRBD2 assignment by TCRdb is unverifiable without DNA. There are 14 residues in the CDR3. Germline values: CDR1 MDHEN, CDR2 SYDVKM. The CDR3 loop reads CASRGQGGSYEQYF.

The rearrangement joins TRBV12-3 or TRBV12-4 to TRBJ2-7; TCRdb's D call, TRBD2, is unchecked because there is no DNA. This CDR3 is built from 14 residues. The CDR3 reads CASSSPGSPREQYF.

The chain joins TRBV9 to TRBJ2-1; TCRdb's D call of TRBD1 is untestable without DNA. The CDR3 contains 14 residues. Germline assignment: CDR1 SGDLS and CDR2 YYNGEE. CDR3 residues: CASSVSGGRTEQFF.

The chain recombines TRBV6-2 or TRBV6-3 with TRBJ2-1; absent DNA, TCRdb's TRBD2 call cannot be checked. Germline V CDR1 and CDR2: MNHEY, SVGEGT. The CDR3 extends over 14 amino acids. The CDR3 spells CASTLRGGFVEQFF.

V is TRBV7-9 and J is TRBJ2-1. Germline values: CDR1 SEHNR, CDR2 FQNEAQ (reference sequence). The CDR3 contains 12 residues. The CDR3 loop is CASSSIDNEQFF.

The chain combines TRBV7-2 with TRBJ1-2. The CDR3 is made up of 16 amino acids. Germline CDR1 reads SGHTA; CDR2 reads FQGNSA. CDR3: CASSFLPIGVNYGYTF.

The chain carries TRBV13 and TRBJ2-6; no DNA is available, so the TRBD2 call from TCRdb remains unchecked. Per germline, CDR1 PRHDT and CDR2 FYEKMQ (reference sequence). The CDR3 runs to 15 residues. The CDR3 loop reads CASSARVAGANVLTF.

The rearrangement joins TRBV21-1 to TRBJ1-2. TRBV21-1 is flagged as a pseudogene. The CDR3 length is 14 residues. The CDR3 loop reads CASSKIRAKYGYTF.